What follows are 30 T cell receptor beta chains derived from one specimen sequenced in a study of T cells in women clearing cervical HPV infection. The assay was immunoSEQ multiplex PCR, and TCRdb's table has in-frame clones only and misses some. The sample includes roughly 20,000 clones. What was sequenced was blood buffy coat. These receptors originate from a woman aged 18 to 75 with a cervical HPV16 infection that either progressed to CIN3+ or cleared (not recorded which).

As for this clone: The CDR3 is cut off 3 residues early in the read; its end comes from the germline J gene. The chain is built from TRBV30 and TRBJ2-1, with D perhaps given as TRBD1 or TRBD2 (6 bases each). Germline V gene sequence: CDR1 GTSNPN, CDR2 SVGIG (reference sequence). The CDR3 contains 13 residues. The germline V and J ends were trimmed by 0 bases and 6 bases, with 9 bases remaining between them. The CDR3 spells CAWSVGGGNEQFF. Incomplete CDR3 DNA: TGTGCCTGGAGTGTAGGAGGGGGCAATGAG. The whole variable domain, remainder taken from reference TRBV30 and TRBJ2-1, is SQTIHQWPATLVQPVGSPLSLECTVEGTSNPNLYWYRQAAGRGLQLLFYSVGIGQISSEVPQNLSASRPQDRQFILSSKKLLLSDSGFYLCAWSVGGGNEQFFGPGTRLTVL.

This clone is deemed medium-sized (0.01 to 0.1%) by its frequency. The read comes to an end 3 residues before the CDR3 does, leaving the germline J gene to fill in the end. The chain couples TRBV7-9 to TRBJ1-1; weak D call: TRBD1 (5 bases). Trimming pared 4 bases from V and 0 bases from J, leaving 6 bases between. This CDR3 is built from 13 residues. CDR1 and CDR2 from the germline V gene are SEHNR and FQNEAQ (reference sequence). The CDR3 is CASSSTVNTEAFF. The CDR3 DNA, read in part, is TGTGCCAGCAGCTCGACAGTGAACACTGAA.

About this clone itself: Read sequence stops 3 residues before the CDR3 end, and the germline J gene provides the missing end. The rearrangement joins TRBV19 to TRBJ1-2; TRBD1 is a possible D gene (5 bases). The germline V gene has CDR1 LNHDA and CDR2 SQIVND (reference sequence). The CDR3 length is 14 residues. The DNA read from the CDR3 is TGTGCCAGTAGTCCCGCAGGGAAGATTTACGAC. Its translation: CASSPAGKIYD. The whole CDR3 protein reads CASSPAGKIYDYTF.

About this clone itself: The read ends 3 residues shy of where the CDR3 ends; the end is completed using the germline J gene. The genes are TRBV14 and TRBJ1-6; D is unresolved. The CDR3 loop spans 14 amino acids. Germline V lookup: CDR1 SGHDN, CDR2 FVKESK. V was cut by 0 bases and J by 9 bases, with 9 bases left in between. The CDR3 is CASSQEILGSPLHF. CDR3 bases read: TGTGCCAGCAGCCAAGAGATTCTAGGTTCACCC.

About this clone: The CDR3 extends 3 residues past the end of the read, so its final part is completed from the germline J gene. This rearrangement joins TRBV23-1 to TRBJ1-6; a weak D match, TRBD1 (6 bases). TRBV23-1 carries the ORF label, with uncertain function. Trimming left V 4 bases short and J 5 bases short, with 27 bases between. This CDR3 spans 20 amino acids. CDR3 bases read: TGCGCCAGCAGTCCTAAAGATCCCCCGCGATCCGACAGGCATAATTCACCC. Translating gives CASSPKDPPRSDRHNSP. The complete CDR3 reads CASSPKDPPRSDRHNSPLHF.

About this clone itself: Read data end 3 residues before the CDR3 end; the end is taken from the germline J gene. V and J are TRBV19 and TRBJ1-2; TRBD1 matches at 11 bases. The germline V gene encodes CDR1 LNHDA and CDR2 SQIVND (reference sequence). The CDR3 loop spans 16 amino acids. The CDR3 bases that were read are TGTGCCAGTAGTACTGGACAGGGGGCATGGGTGAATGAC. It yields the protein CASSTGQGAWVND. Given in full, the CDR3 is CASSTGQGAWVNDYTF. Using reference TRBV19 and TRBJ1-2 for the parts outside the CDR3, the full variable domain is DGGITQSPKYLFRKEGQNVTLSCEQNLNHDAMYWYRQDPGQGLRLIYYSQIVNDFQKGDIAEGYSVSREKKESFPLTVTSAQKNPTAFYLCASSTGQGAWVNDYTFGSGTRLTVV.

In regard to this clone: The read falls 3 residues short of the CDR3 end, and the missing part is taken from the germline J gene. The chain couples TRBV20-1 to TRBJ2-1; 8 bases map to TRBD2. The germline V gene encodes CDR1 DFQATT and CDR2 SNEGSKA (reference sequence). CDR3 length: 13 amino acids. V was clipped by 3 bases and J by 7 bases; unmatched bases: 5. The CDR3 protein is CSASGGAPNEQFF. Incomplete CDR3 DNA: TGCAGTGCTAGCGGGGGGGCCCCTAATGAG.

A word on this clone: The read is 3 residues too short to cover the CDR3 end, so that end is filled in from the germline J gene. The chain carries TRBV7-3 and TRBJ1-3, with TRBD1 matching 10 bases. The length of the CDR3 is 16 residues. Trimming removed 0 bases from V and 4 bases from J; junction bases left unmatched: 3. Germline V gene sequence: CDR1 SGHTA, CDR2 FQGTGA. The CDR3 DNA, read in part, is TGTGCCAGCAGCTTAACGGGACAGGGGTCGGGAAACACC. Translation gives CASSLTGQGSGNT. The entire CDR3 protein reads CASSLTGQGSGNTIYF.

For this clone: The observed sequence ends 3 residues before the CDR3 terminus, with the missing tail filled in from the germline J gene. Other nucleotide sequences from this sample produce the same CDR3. The rearrangement links TRBV2 to TRBJ1-2; D ambiguous. The CDR3 runs 13 residues. The V gene lost 6 bases and the J gene lost 3 bases, with 11 bases spanning the gap. Per the germline V gene, CDR1 is SNHLY and CDR2 is FYNNEI. The CDR3 spells CASRVGGDYGYTF. The part of the CDR3 DNA that was read is TGTGCCAGCAGGGTCGGCGGAGACTATGGC.

The CDR3 spells CASSGDRASNQPQHF. CDR3 bases read: TGTGCCAGCAGTGGGGACAGGGCCTCGAATCAGCCC. The rearrangement joins TRBV25-1 to TRBJ1-5; 9 positions match TRBD1. The read ends 3 residues before the CDR3 terminus; that terminus is restored from the germline J gene. Germline V gene data show CDR1 as MGHDK and CDR2 as SYGVNS. CDR3 length equals 15 residues. With V trimmed by 4 bases and J by 4 bases, 5 bases remained unmatched.

Note on this clone: The read finishes 3 residues shy of the CDR3 end, and the germline J gene is used to complete it. The chain couples TRBV9 to TRBJ2-5; 8 bases match TRBD1. Looked up from germline, CDR1 is SGDLS and CDR2 is YYNGEE. V lost 0 bases and J lost 5; bases outside the gene matches: 3. The CDR3 has 14 residues. The CDR3 loop is CASSVGPGGETQYF. The part of the CDR3 DNA that was read is TGTGCCAGCAGCGTAGGGCCAGGGGGCGAGACC.

Concerning this clone: Compared with germline, one end of the junction differs, possibly owing to a read error. Read coverage stops 3 residues before the CDR3 terminus; the germline J gene supplies the remainder. The identical CDR3 is also encoded by other nucleotide sequences in the sample. The J gene is TRBJ1-3, the V gene TRBV2; D gene uncertain. Germline V lookup: CDR1 SNHLY, CDR2 FYNNEI. This CDR3 spans 14 amino acids. CDR3 DNA (partial): TGTGCCAGCAGTGACCAGGCCCTTCCCAACACG. It codes for CASSDQALPNT. The whole CDR3 protein reads CASSDQALPNTIYF.

A remark on this clone: The read terminates 3 residues ahead of where the CDR3 ends, so the germline J gene completes it. The chain joins TRBV20-1 to TRBJ2-3; 8 positions agree with TRBD1. The CDR3 spans 14 residues. Germline V gives CDR1 DFQATT, CDR2 SNEGSKA (reference sequence). The CDR3 sequence: CSASRAGGGETQYF. The DNA read from the CDR3 is TGCAGTGCTAGTAGGGCAGGGGGCGGGGAGACG.

In the case of this clone: The read comes to an end 3 residues before the CDR3 does, leaving the germline J gene to fill in the end. The genes are TRBV2 and TRBJ2-2; D not certain. Trimming left V 4 bases short and J 4 bases short, with 7 bases between. Germline V gene lookup returns CDR1 SNHLY and CDR2 FYNNEI. The CDR3 contains 13 residues. CDR3 bases read: TGTGCCAGCAGTGGTCTACCCACCGGGGAG. It specifies CASSGLPTGE. The whole CDR3 sequence is CASSGLPTGELFF.

On this clone: The observed sequence ends 3 residues before the CDR3 terminus, with the missing tail filled in from the germline J gene. The gene calls are TRBV20-1 and TRBJ2-3; TRBD2 matches 13 bases. The CDR3 extends over 15 amino acids. The junction had 6 bases not matched to a gene; V was cut back by 5 bases and J by 4 bases. Germline V gives CDR1 DFQATT, CDR2 SNEGSKA (reference sequence). The CDR3 reads CSASGLAGVPDTQYF. The part of the CDR3 DNA that was read is TGCAGTGCTTCTGGACTAGCGGGGGTTCCAGATACG.

With regard to this clone: The junction departs from germline at one end; a sequencing error may be responsible. The CDR3 is cut off 3 residues early in the read; its end comes from the germline J gene. This chain joins TRBV4-2 and TRBJ1-1, with unresolved D. From germline, CDR1 is LGHNA and CDR2 YNFKEQ. The CDR3 consists of 16 residues. The covered CDR3 bases are TGCGCCAGCAGCCAAGATAAAACAGCTCTGAACACTGAA. Its protein product is CASSQDKTALNTE. The CDR3 reads in full as CASSQDKTALNTEAFF.

In regard to this clone: The read is 3 residues too short to cover the CDR3 end, so that end is filled in from the germline J gene. V gene TRBV20-1 combines with J gene TRBJ1-6, with D perhaps TRBD1 (6 bases). V lost 5 bases and J lost 6, with 14 bases in between. Germline-derived CDR1 and CDR2 are DFQATT and SNEGSKA (reference sequence). This CDR3 comprises 14 residues. The CDR3 is CSAYTGTINSPLHF. CDR3 bases read: TGCAGTGCTTACACCGGGACAATTAATTCACCC.

With regard to this clone: With the read ending 3 residues before the CDR3 end, the germline J gene is used to fill in that end. This chain uses TRBV7-8 with TRBJ1-2, with a possible D match to TRBD1 (5 bases). Germline CDR1 SGHVS, CDR2 FQNEAQ. This CDR3 spans 12 amino acids. The CDR3 DNA, read in part, is TGTGCCAGCAGCTTAGTTACCAGGGAC. Amino acid sequence: CASSLVTRD. The CDR3 in its entirety is CASSLVTRDYTF.

On this clone itself: The CDR3 extends 3 residues past the end of the read, so its final part is completed from the germline J gene. The rearrangement uses TRBV6-2 or TRBV6-3 and TRBJ2-5, with TRBD1 identical over 8 bases. Germline V gene sequence: CDR1 MNHEY, CDR2 SVGEGT. The length of the CDR3 is 16 residues. Trimming took 1 base from V and 5 from J; bases not matched to a gene: 9. The DNA read from the CDR3 is TGTGCCAGCAGTTACTTCAAAGGGACAGGCCGGGAGACC. Translated, it gives CASSYFKGTGRET. The complete CDR3 reads CASSYFKGTGRETQYF.

As concerns this clone: The read terminates 3 residues before the CDR3 end, so the remaining end is supplied by the germline J gene. The chain has TRBV7-2 and TRBJ2-3; TRBD1 is a possible D gene (6 bases). CDR3 size: 15 residues. In germline, CDR1 is SGHTA, CDR2 FQGNSA. V shed 4 bases and J shed 4 bases, with 15 bases lying between them. The CDR3 bases that were read are TGTGCCAGCAGCTACTGGGGGCCGAGGTCAGATACG. Translating gives CASSYWGPRSDT. The complete CDR3 protein is CASSYWGPRSDTQYF. The full variable domain, in which reference TRBV7-2 and TRBJ2-3 provide the parts outside the CDR3, is GAGVSQSPSNKVTEKGKDVELRCDPISGHTALYWYRQSLGQGLEFLIYFQGNSAPDKSGLPSDRFSAERTGGSVSTLTIQRTQQEDSAVYLCASSYWGPRSDTQYFGPGTRLTVL.

Notes on this clone: The read comes to an end 3 residues before the CDR3 does, leaving the germline J gene to fill in the end. This rearrangement joins TRBV7-9 to TRBJ1-2, with D possibly TRBD1 on 5 matching bases. This CDR3 contains 13 residues. CDR1 SEHNR and CDR2 FQNEAQ come from the germline V gene (reference sequence). The covered CDR3 bases are TGTGCCAGCAGCTTAGCGAAGACAGAAGGC. Translated, it gives CASSLAKTEG. The whole CDR3 protein reads CASSLAKTEGYTF.

CDR3 bases read: TGTGCCAGCAGTCCCGGACTAGCGGGGGCATTCCAAGAGACC. It translates to CASSPGLAGAFQET. The complete CDR3 sequence is CASSPGLAGAFQETQYF. V is TRBV6-2 or TRBV6-3 and J is TRBJ2-5, with TRBD2 matching 13 bases. The missing CDR3 end, 3 residues past where the read stops, is filled in from the germline J gene. V gave up 5 bases and J gave up 1 base; unmatched junction bases: 7. Germline lookup yields CDR1 MNHEY and CDR2 SVGEGT. CDR3 size: 17 residues.

CDR3 amino acids: CAWSVGRGGHETQYF. The sequenced part of the CDR3 DNA is TGTGCCTGGAGTGTTGGGCGGGGGGGCCACGAGACC. V gene TRBV30 combines with J gene TRBJ2-5; 9 nucleotides agree with TRBD2. The read finishes 3 residues shy of the CDR3 end, and the germline J gene is used to complete it. This CDR3 is 15 amino acids long. Germline CDR1 and CDR2: GTSNPN and SVGIG (reference sequence). V shed 0 bases, J shed 5 bases, and the junction held 7 bases outside the gene matches.

Worth noting for this clone: The read gets to within 3 residues of the CDR3 end, and the germline J gene fills in the rest. The chain is built from TRBV20-1 and TRBJ1-6; D is unresolved. Germline CDR1 and CDR2: DFQATT and SNEGSKA (reference sequence). V lost 4 bases and J lost 8, with 12 bases in between. The CDR3 is 13 amino acids. The CDR3 bases that were read are TGCAGTGCTAAGGGTACGGAAGATTCACCC. It is translated as CSAKGTEDSP. The entire CDR3 is CSAKGTEDSPLHF.

Note on this clone: The CDR3 goes on 3 residues after the read ends, and that part is filled in from the germline J gene. V usage is TRBV14 and J usage is TRBJ2-1; 12 positions match TRBD2. CDR1 and CDR2 (germline): SGHDN, FVKESK. This CDR3 is 19 amino acids long. J gave up 3 bases and V 0 bases, and 9 bases lay outside the gene matches. The DNA read from the CDR3 is TGTGCCAGCAGCCAAGATTGGCTAGCGGGGGGGCGGATCTACAATGAG. Translating it yields CASSQDWLAGGRIYNE. The whole CDR3 sequence is CASSQDWLAGGRIYNEQFF.

In the case of this clone: The read finishes 3 residues shy of the CDR3 end, and the germline J gene is used to complete it. This chain links TRBV6-1 with TRBJ2-1; 12 bases map to TRBD2. The CDR3 has 18 residues. Unmatched junction bases numbered 9, after V lost 1 base and J lost 5 bases. CDR1 and CDR2 (germline): MNHNS, SASEGT. CDR3 bases read: TGTGCCAGCAGTGAAGGGCGGGTTCTAGCGGGGGGGAACAATGAG. Amino acids: CASSEGRVLAGGNNE. The full CDR3 is CASSEGRVLAGGNNEQFF.

Concerning this clone itself: The sequence runs out 3 residues before the end of the CDR3; the remainder is reconstructed from the germline J gene. The gene calls are TRBV5-1 and TRBJ1-1; a weak D match, TRBD1 (5 bases). V dropped 0 bases and J dropped 4 bases, with 16 bases sitting between them. CDR3 length equals 16 residues. Germline-derived CDR1 and CDR2 are SGHRS and YFSETQ. Incomplete CDR3 DNA: TGCGCCAGCAGCTTGGGGGGGGGAGGGGTTGGCACTGAA. Translated: CASSLGGGGVGTE. The CDR3 reads in full as CASSLGGGGVGTEAFF. The full variable domain, in which reference TRBV5-1 and TRBJ1-1 provide the parts outside the CDR3, is KAGVTQTPRYLIKTRGQQVTLSCSPISGHRSVSWYQQTPGQGLQFLFEYFSETQRNKGNFPGRFSGRQFSNSRSEMNVSTLELGDSALYLCASSLGGGGVGTEAFFGQGTRLTVV.

As to this clone: Read data end 3 residues before the CDR3 end; the end is taken from the germline J gene. V is TRBV14 and J is TRBJ2-3; the match to TRBD1 covers 7 bases. Germline V CDR1 and CDR2: SGHDN, FVKESK. J was trimmed by 2 bases and V by 4 bases; bases with no gene match: 6. The CDR3 sequence is 15 residues long. The CDR3 loop reads CASSPRDRNTDTQYF. CDR3 DNA (partial): TGTGCCAGCAGCCCCAGGGACAGAAACACAGATACG. Drawing the rest from reference TRBV14 and TRBJ2-3, the complete variable domain is EAGVTQFPSHSVIEKGQTVTLRCDPISGHDNLYWYRRVMGKEIKFLLHFVKESKQDESGMPNNRFLAERTGGTYSTLKVQPAELEDSGVYFCASSPRDRNTDTQYFGPGTRLTVL.

On this clone itself: The read halts 3 residues ahead of the CDR3 end, with the missing end drawn from the germline J gene. The V gene is TRBV20-1, the J gene TRBJ2-5, with a weak D call TRBD1 (6 bases). V was shortened by 6 bases and J by 5 bases, with 22 bases between the two germline ends. CDR1 and CDR2 (germline): DFQATT, SNEGSKA (reference sequence). The CDR3 consists of 15 residues. The CDR3 sequence is CSAQGQKGFQETQYF. The CDR3 bases that were read are TGCAGTGCCCAAGGACAGAAAGGCTTTCAGGAGACC.

Details on this clone: The read halts 3 residues ahead of the CDR3 end, with the missing end drawn from the germline J gene. This chain connects TRBV29-1 to TRBJ1-4, with 12 nucleotides matching TRBD1. V lost 5 bases and J lost 7; bases outside the gene matches: 8. There are 15 residues in the CDR3. The germline V gene has CDR1 SQVTM and CDR2 ANQGSEA. CDR3 residues: CSVRDRGRFSEKLFF. CDR3 DNA (partial): TGCAGCGTTAGGGACAGGGGGCGGTTCAGTGAAAAA.